The present T cell receptor (beta chain) was sequenced within a study of graft-versus-host responses after intestinal transplantation. Study context: Multivisceral, liver-intestinal, or isolated intestinal transplants were given to recipients. All of the recipients had induction that used anti-thymocyte globulin, then tacrolimus and steroids for 2 to 3 years.

With respect to this clone: The antigen is not known.

The V and J ends lost 0 bases and 4 bases respectively, with 9 bases between them. CDR1 and CDR2 (germline): MNHEY, SVGAGI. The length of the CDR3 is 14 residues. Clones were read by immunoSEQ multiplex PCR, and TCRdb kept only the in-frame ones, dropping some. The data contain about 39,000 clones, 93% of them singletons. Findings and caveats of the study: Early post-transplant HvG declines tracked with peak circulating GvH clone levels. Allografts from individuals with graft-donor T cell macrochimerism displayed high graft-versus-host to host-versus-graft clonal ratios.

The sequence was collected from a human donor who was the organ donor for an intestinal transplant. Sequences were derived from unstimulated CD8+ T cells sorted from spleen or lymph node cells, sampled before transplant. The chain joins TRBV6-5 to TRBJ1-1, with TRBD1 as a possible D gene (5 bases). The CDR3 region has the DNA TGTGCCAGCAGTTACTCGATTACAGGCACTGAAGCTTTCTTT. It is translated as CASSYSITGTEAFF.